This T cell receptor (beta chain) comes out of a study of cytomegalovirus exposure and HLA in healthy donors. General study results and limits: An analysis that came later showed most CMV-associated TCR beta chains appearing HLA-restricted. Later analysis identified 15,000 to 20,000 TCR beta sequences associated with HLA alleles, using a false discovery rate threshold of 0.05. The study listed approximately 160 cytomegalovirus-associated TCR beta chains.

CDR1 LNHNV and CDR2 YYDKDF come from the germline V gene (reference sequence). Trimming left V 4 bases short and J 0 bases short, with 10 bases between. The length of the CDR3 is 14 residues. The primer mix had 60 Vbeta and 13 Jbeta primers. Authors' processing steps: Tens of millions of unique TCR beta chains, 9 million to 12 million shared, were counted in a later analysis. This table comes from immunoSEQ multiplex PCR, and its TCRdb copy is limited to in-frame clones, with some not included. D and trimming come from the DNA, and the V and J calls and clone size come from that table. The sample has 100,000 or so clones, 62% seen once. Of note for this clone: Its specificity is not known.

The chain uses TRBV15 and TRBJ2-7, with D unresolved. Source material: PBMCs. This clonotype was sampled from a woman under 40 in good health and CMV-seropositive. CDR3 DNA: TGTGCCACCAGCAAAATAGAAACCTCCTACGAGCAGTACTTC. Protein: CATSKIETSYEQYF.